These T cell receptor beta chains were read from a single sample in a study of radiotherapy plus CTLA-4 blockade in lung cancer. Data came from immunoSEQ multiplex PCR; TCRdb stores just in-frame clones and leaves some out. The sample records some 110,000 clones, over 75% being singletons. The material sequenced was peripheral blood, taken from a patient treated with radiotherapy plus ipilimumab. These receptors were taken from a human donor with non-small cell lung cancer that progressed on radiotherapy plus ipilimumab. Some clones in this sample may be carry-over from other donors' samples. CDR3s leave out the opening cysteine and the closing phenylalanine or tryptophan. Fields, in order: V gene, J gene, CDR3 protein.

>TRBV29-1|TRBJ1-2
SVEDLQGYYGYT
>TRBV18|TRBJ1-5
ASSPTGSQPQH
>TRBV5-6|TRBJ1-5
ASSLGGSSNQPQH
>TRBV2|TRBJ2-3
ASSVGYTSGGATDTQY
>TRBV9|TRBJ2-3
ASSVTRVDTQY
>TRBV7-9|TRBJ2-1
ASSLSLYNEQF
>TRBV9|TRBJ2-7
ASSAQGYEQY
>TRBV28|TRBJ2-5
ASSHPDYRETQY
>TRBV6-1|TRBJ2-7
ASSQSAEAEQY
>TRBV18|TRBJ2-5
ASSPWARLAGEETQY
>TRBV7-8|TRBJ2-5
ASSFGQGAVGETQY
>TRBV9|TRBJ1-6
ASSPRDSRSYNSPLH
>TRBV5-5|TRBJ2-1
ASSLFRTGYNEQF
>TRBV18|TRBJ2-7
ASSPSGMEREQY
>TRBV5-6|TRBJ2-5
ASSLRTGPRRETQY
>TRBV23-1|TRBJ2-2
ASSQSPSGGSHPGELF
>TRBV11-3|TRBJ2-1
ASSFGTSGGYNEQF
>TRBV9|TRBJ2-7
ASSVLDRGYEQY
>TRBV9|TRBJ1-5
ASSVGNRDQPQH
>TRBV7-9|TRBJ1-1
ASSFGGARTEAF
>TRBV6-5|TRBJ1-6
ASSFQGNSYNSPLH
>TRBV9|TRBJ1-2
ASSVASWGGGDYGYT
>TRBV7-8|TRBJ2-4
ASSGDRALAKNIQY
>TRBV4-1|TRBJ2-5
ASSQDERGAKETQY
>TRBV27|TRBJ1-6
ASSPAGISYNSPLH
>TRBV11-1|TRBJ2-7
ASSLRYSGGSDYEQY
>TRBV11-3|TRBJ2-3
ASSPGLAGSTDTQY